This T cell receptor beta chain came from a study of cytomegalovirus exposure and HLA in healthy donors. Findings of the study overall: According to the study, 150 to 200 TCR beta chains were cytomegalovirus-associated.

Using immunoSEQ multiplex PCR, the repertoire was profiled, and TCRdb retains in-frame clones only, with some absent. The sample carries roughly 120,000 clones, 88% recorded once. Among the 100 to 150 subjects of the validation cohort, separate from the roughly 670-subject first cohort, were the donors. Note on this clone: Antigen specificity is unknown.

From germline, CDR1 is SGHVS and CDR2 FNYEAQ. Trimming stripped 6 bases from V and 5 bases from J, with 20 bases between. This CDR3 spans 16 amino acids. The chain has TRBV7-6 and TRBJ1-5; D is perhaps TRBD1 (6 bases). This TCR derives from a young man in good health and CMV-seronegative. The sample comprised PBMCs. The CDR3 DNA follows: TGTGCCAGCAGTTCCCACATAGGGGGATCCGATCAGCCCCAGCATTTT. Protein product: CASSSHIGGSDQPQHF.